In its sample, the clone carrying this TCR beta chain was seen once. Antigen unknown. TCRdb re-called the reads through MiXCR, storing one row per CDR3 protein. The sample comprises hundreds of thousands of distinct CDR3 sequences, roughly 31% of which are singletons, and about an eighth rests with the top ten. Trimming removed 3 bases from V and 1 base from J, with 14 bases in between. This CDR3 is 16 amino acids long. Germline V gives CDR1 SNHLY, CDR2 FYNNEI. This sample is drawn from a study of T cell repertoires in cytomegalovirus infection. Study as a whole: Epitope selection comprised recently identified HLA-C-restricted CMV epitopes and well-studied HLA-B-restricted CMV epitopes. Through public TCR beta signatures, both CMV infection and matching HLA type were indicated. Study-level points and caveats: Adding up the frequency of public TCR beta families identified people who carried CMV plus the relevant HLA. Dominant in the ex vivo response were TCR beta clonotypes restricted by HLA-C and specific for CMV.

The starting material was cultured CD8+ T cells from PBMCs, obtained from culture after CMV antigen stimulation. The rearrangement links TRBV2 to TRBJ2-3, with unresolved D. The source of this sequence is a human donor in good health (CMV status not recorded). Some clones in this sample may be carry-over from other donors' samples. This CDR3 reads CASSEDPWSGTDTQYF. CDR3 in DNA: TGTGCCAGCAGTGAGGACCCCTGGAGTGGCACAGATACGCAGTATTTT.